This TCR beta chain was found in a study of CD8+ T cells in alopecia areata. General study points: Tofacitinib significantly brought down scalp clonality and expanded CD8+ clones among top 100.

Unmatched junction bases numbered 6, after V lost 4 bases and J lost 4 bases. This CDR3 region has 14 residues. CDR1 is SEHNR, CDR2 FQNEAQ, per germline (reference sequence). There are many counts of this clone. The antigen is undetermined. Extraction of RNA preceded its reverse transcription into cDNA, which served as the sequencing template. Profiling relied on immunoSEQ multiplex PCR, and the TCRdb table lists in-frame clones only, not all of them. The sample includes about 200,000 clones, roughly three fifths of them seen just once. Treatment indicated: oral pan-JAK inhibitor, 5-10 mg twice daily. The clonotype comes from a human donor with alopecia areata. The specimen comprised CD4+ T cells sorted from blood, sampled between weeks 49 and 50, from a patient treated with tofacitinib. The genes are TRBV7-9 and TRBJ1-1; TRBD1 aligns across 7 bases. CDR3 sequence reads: CASSSSGGSTEAFF. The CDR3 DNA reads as TGTGCCAGCAGCTCCTCAGGGGGGAGCACTGAAGCTTTCTTT.